This T cell receptor (beta chain) was found in a study of blood T cell repertoires in COVID-19. Only in-frame clones appear in the TCRdb table, and some are missing; sequencing was by immunoSEQ multiplex PCR. The top ten hold around 6.7% of the sample, which has some 66,000 clones, around 93% seen once. The CDR3 extends over 15 amino acids. Trimming at V came to 2 bases and at J to 4 bases, leaving 1 base not matched to a gene. CDR1 is SGHRS, CDR2 YFSETQ, per germline. J is TRBJ2-1 and V is TRBV5-1; the match to TRBD2 covers 12 bases. Sequences were obtained from peripheral blood. The receptor's source is a human donor in a cohort sampled during active COVID-19. CDR3 coding DNA: TGCGCCAGCAGCTTAACTAGCGGGGGGTACAATGAGCAGTTCTTC. Its translation is CASSLTSGGYNEQFF.